The 30 T cell receptor beta chains below all came from one sample that was sequenced in a study of tumour-infiltrating T cells in Burkitt lymphoma. The protocol was immunoSEQ multiplex PCR, while the TCRdb copy is restricted to in-frame clones and leaves out a portion. The sample includes fewer than 2,500 clones, about 25% of them seen just once. The sample taken for sequencing was tumor tissue from a relapse. These TCRs come from a human donor with relapsed Burkitt lymphoma. Some clones in this sample may be carry-over from other donors' samples.

A note on this clone: One end of the junction varies from germline; a read error may be responsible. The chain carries TRBV4-1 and TRBJ2-7, with TRBD1 matching 11 bases. The CDR3 extends over 18 amino acids. Germline CDR1 reads MGHRA; CDR2 reads YSYEKL. CDR3 sequence (DNA): TGCGCCAGCAGCCTAAGGGATATGGGACAGGGGGGCTCCGACGAGCAGTACTTC. This translates into CASSLRDMGQGGSDEQYF.

This chain links TRBV27 with TRBJ2-5; 7 nucleotides match TRBD1. The V gene's germline CDR1 is MNHEY and CDR2 SMNVEV (reference sequence). Unmatched junction bases numbered 13, after V lost 10 bases and J lost 5 bases. The CDR3 sequence is 14 residues long. CDR3 nucleotide sequence: TGTGCCACCCGCCCCGACAGGGCTTGGGAGACCCAGTACTTC. Translation: CATRPDRAWETQYF.

This clone has a handful of counts. The chain has TRBV6-6 and TRBJ2-2; the D gene is possibly TRBD1 (6 bases). The CDR3 length is 15 residues. Trimming took 0 bases from V and 6 from J, leaving 11 bases between them. In germline, CDR1 is MNHNY, CDR2 SVGAGI (reference sequence). This CDR3 is CASSYSAGVPGELFF. CDR3 nucleotide sequence: TGTGCCAGCAGTTACTCGGCAGGGGTCCCCGGGGAGCTGTTTTTT.

This clone has just a few counts. V usage is TRBV7-6 and J usage is TRBJ2-5; the match to TRBD1 covers 7 bases. The CDR3 spans 14 residues. J lost 5 bases, V lost 4 bases, and 7 bases had no gene match. From germline, CDR1 is SGHVS and CDR2 FNYEAQ. Written as DNA, the CDR3 is TGTGCCAGCAGCTCCCGAGGGGGCGGGGAGACCCAGTACTTC. Translation: CASSSRGGGETQYF.

This clone was observed a handful of times. This rearrangement joins TRBV29-1 to TRBJ1-3; D uncertain. V shed 1 base and J shed 3 bases, with 13 bases lying between them. The CDR3 covers 15 residues. Germline V CDR1 and CDR2: SQVTM, ANQGSEA. The CDR3 protein is CSVEGRGISGNTIYF. CDR3 nucleotide sequence: TGCAGCGTTGAAGGTCGCGGGATTAGTGGAAACACCATATATTTT.

The rearrangement links TRBV9 to TRBJ2-7, with D perhaps TRBD2 (5 bases). V was clipped by 0 bases and J by 5 bases, with 9 bases between them. The CDR3 loop spans 13 amino acids. The germline V gene has CDR1 SGDLS and CDR2 YYNGEE. CDR3 bases: TGTGCCAGCAGCGTAGCTACGAGGGACGAGCAGTACTTC. As protein: CASSVATRDEQYF.

This chain joins TRBV14 and TRBJ2-7; D is uncertain. The length of the CDR3 is 15 residues. V lost 4 bases and J lost 6, with 19 bases in between. CDR1 and CDR2 (germline): SGHDN, FVKESK. CDR3 bases: TGTGCCAGCAGCCGACCTCGCCTACACAAGGGCGAGCAGTACTTC. This encodes CASSRPRLHKGEQYF.

Only a few counts were recorded for this clone. J is TRBJ1-5 and V is TRBV19, with D uncertain. The CDR3 runs 16 residues. Germline assignment: CDR1 LNHDA and CDR2 SQIVND (reference sequence). V was pared by 7 bases and J by 0 bases, with 16 bases between. The CDR3: CASKGEASYSNQPQHF. The DNA of the CDR3 is TGTGCCAGTAAAGGAGAGGCATCCTATAGCAATCAGCCCCAGCATTTT.

This clone has more than one count but fewer than ten. CDR3 region: CAIRDHQGTEAFF. The CDR3 DNA sequence: TGTGCCATCAGGGACCATCAAGGCACTGAAGCTTTCTTT. The chain links TRBV10-3 to TRBJ1-1; D is unclear. Germline values: CDR1 ENHRY, CDR2 SYGVKD. The CDR3 extends over 13 amino acids. Trimming took off 6 bases at V and 4 bases at J, with 12 bases between the two ends.

CDR3 sequence reads: CASSHGATYGYTF. The CDR3 nucleotides read TGTGCCAGCAGCCACGGGGCCACCTATGGCTACACCTTC. This chain joins TRBV14 and TRBJ1-2, with D possibly matching TRBD1 (5 bases). From germline, CDR1 is SGHDN and CDR2 FVKESK. The ends were cut back, 3 bases at V and 4 bases at J, with 9 bases in the middle. CDR3 size: 13 residues.

V and J are TRBV6-5 and TRBJ2-3, with 8 nucleotides matching TRBD1. Germline-derived CDR1 and CDR2 are MNHEY and SVGAGI. The CDR3 runs 16 residues. V shed 0 bases and J 5 bases; nucleotides not matched to a gene: 7. In DNA form, the CDR3 reads TGTGCCAGCAGTTACTCCTGGCAGGGGGCAGGAGATACGCAGTATTTT. This gives the protein CASSYSWQGAGDTQYF.

This clone was picked up a small number of times. The chain joins TRBV10-3 to TRBJ1-2; maybe TRBD1 (5 bases). This CDR3 has 15 amino acids. CDR1 ENHRY and CDR2 SYGVKD come from the germline V gene. V lost 4 bases and J 2 bases, leaving 14 bases between the germline ends. The CDR3, as DNA: TGTGCCATCAGTGGTGACAGTATCCCCAACTATGGCTACACCTTC. This gives the protein CAISGDSIPNYGYTF.

V is TRBV9 and J is TRBJ1-4; D unresolved. This CDR3 spans 15 amino acids. CDR1 and CDR2 (germline): SGDLS, YYNGEE. Trimming left V 3 bases short and J 8 bases short, with 17 bases between. CDR3 sequence: CASSASLSKDEKLFF. The CDR3 nucleotides read TGTGCCAGCAGCGCTAGTCTCTCCAAGGACGAAAAACTGTTTTTT. The whole variable domain, filled in from reference TRBV9 and TRBJ1-4, reads DSGVTQTPKHLITATGQRVTLRCSPRSGDLSVYWYQQSLDQGLQFLIQYYNGEERAKGNILERFSAQQFPDLHSELNLSSLELGDSALYFCASSASLSKDEKLFFGSGTQLSVL.

As for this clone: A read error may produce the germline difference seen at one junction end. At the DNA level, this CDR3 is encoded by other sequences in the same sample as well. The chain carries TRBV4-2 and TRBJ1-2; D call uncertain. CDR3 length: 16 residues. Germline CDR1 is LGHNA and CDR2 is YNFKEQ. As DNA, the CDR3 is TGTGCCAGCAGCCACCCTTCCGACGGGCAGAACTATGGCTATACCTTC. It encodes CASSHPSDGQNYGYTF.

The chain has TRBV13 and TRBJ1-2; D is uncertain. V lost 2 bases to trimming and J lost 5 bases, with 15 bases between them. The CDR3 has 15 amino acids. Germline CDR1 and CDR2: PRHDT and FYEKMQ (reference sequence). The CDR3 nucleotides are TGTGCCAGCAGCTTATCTGGACCGAGCAAGTATGGCTACACCTTC. As protein: CASSLSGPSKYGYTF. The full variable domain, with the rest looked up from reference TRBV13 and TRBJ1-2, is AAGVIQSPRHLIKEKRETATLKCYPIPRHDTVYWYQQGPGQDPQFLISFYEKMQSDKGSIPDRFSAQQFSDYHSELNMSSLELGDSALYFCASSLSGPSKYGYTFGSGTRLTVV.

Judged by abundance, this clone is large. The same CDR3 also results from other DNA sequences found in this sample. V gene TRBV30 combines with J gene TRBJ2-7; no reliable D call. The CDR3 totals 12 residues. Trimming stripped 0 bases from V and 1 base from J, with 4 bases between. Germline CDR1 is GTSNPN and CDR2 is SVGIG (reference sequence). CDR3 sequence (DNA): TGTGCCTGGAGTGTACTGTCCTACGAGCAGTACTTC. Amino acids: CAWSVLSYEQYF.

This clone was picked up a small number of times. Germline is not matched at one junction end, which may reflect a read error. The chain carries TRBV9 and TRBJ1-1; D is unresolved. The CDR3 runs 15 residues. Per the germline V gene, CDR1 is SGDLS and CDR2 is YYNGEE. The chain's CDR3 is CVSSVGSAGNTEAFF. The CDR3 bases are TGTGTCAGCAGCGTAGGTTCGGCAGGGAACACTGAAGCTTTCTTT.

This rearrangement joins TRBV6-5 to TRBJ1-2; a possible D gene is TRBD1 (5 bases). Trimming removed 3 bases from V and 10 bases from J, with 12 bases in between. The V gene's germline CDR1 is MNHEY and CDR2 SVGAGI. The CDR3 consists of 12 residues. CDR3 in amino acids: CASSYSGRTYTF. CDR3 coding DNA: TGTGCCAGCAGTTATTCAGGGAGGACCTACACCTTC.

The chain is built from TRBV19 and TRBJ1-1, with a weak D call TRBD1 (5 bases). Germline loops: CDR1 LNHDA, CDR2 SQIVND (reference sequence). The CDR3 runs 14 residues. Trimming left V 4 bases short and J 4 bases short, with 13 bases between. DNA for the CDR3: TGTGCCAGTAGTAAGGCCCTGGGGGGCACTGAAGCTTTCTTT. Its translation is CASSKALGGTEAFF.

This clone was detected only a few times. J is TRBJ1-2 and V is TRBV27, with D possibly matching TRBD1 (5 bases). Germline lookup yields CDR1 MNHEY and CDR2 SMNVEV (reference sequence). The CDR3 is 13 amino acids. V dropped 2 bases and J dropped 3 bases, with 7 bases sitting between them. In nucleotides, the CDR3 is TGTGCCAGCAGTTTAGCCAGGGACTATGGCTACACCTTC. Amino acid sequence: CASSLARDYGYTF.

This clone is labeled large (0.1 to 1%). The V call is TRBV27, the J call TRBJ1-4, with D possibly being TRBD1 (5 bases). The CDR3 runs to 15 residues. Germline-derived CDR1 and CDR2 are MNHEY and SMNVEV (reference sequence). V was cut by 6 bases and J by 5 bases, with 16 bases left in between. In DNA, the CDR3 is TGTGCCAGCAGCTCCCAGGGCGGGGAAAATGAAAAACTGTTTTTT. This codes for CASSSQGGENEKLFF.

The chain has TRBV10-1 and TRBJ2-7; no clear D. CDR1 and CDR2 from the germline V gene are WNHNN and SYGVQD (reference sequence). V shed 8 bases and J shed 0 bases, with 8 bases lying between them. The CDR3 is 12 amino acids. DNA of the CDR3: TGCGCCAGCGGAGACAACTCCTACGAGCAGTACTTC. This translates into CASGDNSYEQYF.

By frequency in the sample, this clone is medium-sized. The genes are TRBV10-3 and TRBJ2-1; D is ambiguous. The length of the CDR3 is 15 residues. V was pared by 6 bases and J by 4 bases, with 16 bases between. The germline V gene encodes CDR1 ENHRY and CDR2 SYGVKD. CDR3 DNA sequence: TGTGCCATCAGGGTCGGCAAGCACCTATACAATGAGCAGTTCTTC. It encodes CAIRVGKHLYNEQFF.

This clone was counted between two and nine times. A read error may account for a junction end that differs from germline. This chain uses TRBV30 with TRBJ2-1, with TRBD2 matching 9 bases. The CDR3 is 13 amino acids. Germline lookup yields CDR1 GTSNPN and CDR2 SVGIG (reference sequence). The CDR3 bases are TGTGCTTGGAAGGCTAGCGGGGTAAATGAGCAGTTCTTC. It specifies CAWKASGVNEQFF.

The sample holds a few counts of this clone. The rearrangement links TRBV5-6 to TRBJ2-5; D is uncertain. The CDR3 covers 12 residues. V lost 4 bases and J lost 2, with 6 bases in between. The germline V gene has CDR1 SGHDT and CDR2 YYEEEE. CDR3 protein: CASSQTQETQYF. CDR3 sequence (DNA): TGTGCCAGCAGCCAAACACAAGAGACCCAGTACTTC.

The chain employs TRBV6-6 and TRBJ2-7; D call uncertain. CDR1 MNHNY and CDR2 SVGAGI come from the germline V gene (reference sequence). Trimming stripped 2 bases from V and 4 bases from J, with 6 bases between. The CDR3 has 12 amino acids. The CDR3 spells CASSYENYEQYF. CDR3 nucleotide sequence: TGTGCCAGCAGTTACGAAAATTACGAGCAGTACTTC.

This sequence joins TRBV10-3 and TRBJ1-2; 8 nucleotides match TRBD1. The germline CDR1 and CDR2 sequences are ENHRY and SYGVKD. The CDR3 is 14 residues long. With V trimmed by 4 bases and J by 3 bases, 4 bases remained unmatched. CDR3 coding DNA: TGTGCCATCAGTGGGACAGGGAGGGACTATGGCTACACCTTC. This sequence encodes CAISGTGRDYGYTF.

The chain couples TRBV5-1 to TRBJ1-2; D gene unclear. V was pared by 6 bases and J by 0 bases, with 9 bases between. Per germline, CDR1 SGHRS and CDR2 YFSETQ. CDR3 length: 13 residues. DNA for the CDR3: TGCGCCAGCAATGACATATCTAACTATGGCTACACCTTC. Amino acids: CASNDISNYGYTF.

This clone has only a few counts. This chain joins TRBV27 and TRBJ2-1, with 12 bases aligning to TRBD2. V gave up 4 bases and J gave up 7 bases; unmatched junction bases: 5. CDR3 size: 15 residues. The V gene's germline CDR1 is MNHEY and CDR2 SMNVEV (reference sequence). The CDR3 loop is CASSYLAGGPNEQFF. DNA for the CDR3: TGTGCCAGCAGTTACCTAGCGGGGGGGCCGAATGAGCAGTTCTTC.

The J gene is TRBJ2-2, the V gene TRBV4-1; weak D call: TRBD2 (6 bases). Between the trimmed V and J ends, which lost 1 base and 7 bases, there was a span of 16 bases. This CDR3 is 16 amino acids long. CDR1 and CDR2 (germline): MGHRA, YSYEKL. The CDR3 loop reads CASSQVRLVGSGELFF. For the CDR3, the DNA is TGCGCCAGCAGCCAAGTTAGACTAGTTGGTAGCGGGGAGCTGTTTTTT.